The 24 T cell receptor beta chains below were found in one sample sequenced in a study of sequential checkpoint blockade in melanoma. The treatment is: randomized to nivolumab then ipilimumab (arm A) or the reverse (arm B). Here immunoSEQ multiplex PCR was the method, and the copy in TCRdb shows in-frame clones only, minus some. Of 10,000 to 15,000 clones listed, around 76% are singletons. The specimen comprised CD8+ T cells sorted from blood (inferred from file names), sampled from a patient given nivolumab and ipilimumab in sequence. These receptors all stem from a human patient with melanoma. Some clones in this sample may be carry-over from other donors' samples.

CDR3 sequence (DNA): TGTGCCAGCAGTGACCCGGGACAGGGGTACAATGAGCAGTTCTTC. Translated: CASSDPGQGYNEQFF. The chain carries TRBV25-1 and TRBJ2-1, with 10 bases identical to TRBD1. The CDR3 is 15 residues long. Unmatched junction bases numbered 3, after V lost 3 bases and J lost 4 bases. CDR1 and CDR2 (germline): MGHDK, SYGVNS.

V and J are TRBV19 and TRBJ1-3; tentative D call: TRBD1 (6 bases). Germline CDR1 and CDR2: LNHDA and SQIVND (reference sequence). V was clipped by 3 bases and J by 1 base, with 10 bases between them. The CDR3 is 15 amino acids. This CDR3 is CASSIAQGSGNTIYF. DNA of the CDR3: TGTGCCAGTAGTATCGCACAGGGATCTGGAAACACCATATATTTT.

The gene calls are TRBV2 and TRBJ2-7; 10 positions match TRBD1. This CDR3 contains 13 residues. The ends lost 6 bases at V and 3 bases at J; junction bases unmatched: 2. Germline CDR1 is SNHLY and CDR2 is FYNNEI. CDR3 sequence: CASRDRGIYEQYF. Written as DNA, the CDR3 is TGTGCCAGCAGGGACAGGGGGATCTACGAGCAGTACTTC.

The chain combines TRBV7-8 with TRBJ2-3; weak D call: TRBD2 (6 bases). Germline V lookup: CDR1 SGHVS, CDR2 FQNEAQ. The CDR3 has 16 residues. Trimming shortened V by 2 bases and J by 4 bases, and 16 bases separated the two germline ends. The CDR3 nucleotides are TGTGCCAGCAGCTTAATAGCAGGGACTGGCGCAGATACGCAGTATTTT. Amino acid sequence: CASSLIAGTGADTQYF.

The V gene is TRBV27, the J gene TRBJ1-6; the match to TRBD1 covers 10 bases. Germline CDR1 MNHEY, CDR2 SMNVEV (reference sequence). The CDR3 runs to 17 residues. Unmatched junction bases numbered 8, after V lost 5 bases and J lost 4 bases. DNA of the CDR3: TGTGCCAGCAGTCCTTTGACAGGGGGCGCATATAATTCACCCCTCCACTTT. The encoded protein is CASSPLTGGAYNSPLHF.

V usage is TRBV15 and J usage is TRBJ2-7, with TRBD1 matching 7 bases. Trimming cost V 3 bases and J 0 bases; bases outside gene matches: 11. The CDR3 extends over 17 amino acids. Germline V lookup: CDR1 LNHNV, CDR2 YYDKDF (reference sequence). CDR3 nucleotide sequence: TGTGCCACCAGCAGCGAACCAGGGCCAGGGGGCTCCTACGAGCAGTACTTC. It specifies CATSSEPGPGGSYEQYF.

The chain couples TRBV7-6 to TRBJ1-2, with 9 bases identical to TRBD1. CDR1 and CDR2 from the germline V gene are SGHVS and FNYEAQ. The CDR3 runs 15 residues. V lost 2 bases and J lost 8; bases outside the gene matches: 9. The CDR3 bases are TGTGCCAGCAGCTTAAGAGGACAGGGGACGGGAGGCTACACCTTC. Its protein is CASSLRGQGTGGYTF.

The V gene is TRBV7-9, the J gene TRBJ2-3, with 12 bases lining up with TRBD2. With 5 bases clipped from V and 4 bases from J, the junction kept 1 base outside the gene matches. The CDR3 consists of 14 residues. Germline CDR1 reads SEHNR; CDR2 reads FQNEAQ (reference sequence). The CDR3, as DNA: TGTGCCAGCAGCGGACTAGCGGGGCCAGATACGCAGTATTTT. This gives the protein CASSGLAGPDTQYF.

The genes are TRBV7-9 and TRBJ2-7; 9 bases line up with TRBD1. Germline loops: CDR1 SEHNR, CDR2 FQNEAQ (reference sequence). Trimming removed 6 bases from V and 1 base from J; junction bases left unmatched: 7. CDR3 length: 15 residues. The CDR3 sequence is CASSGWGQGSYEQYF. Written as DNA, the CDR3 is TGTGCCAGCAGTGGGTGGGGACAGGGTTCCTACGAGCAGTACTTC.

The gene calls are TRBV7-9 and TRBJ1-1; 10 bases align to TRBD1. The CDR3 is 15 amino acids. Germline CDR1 is SEHNR and CDR2 is FQNEAQ (reference sequence). V shed 5 bases and J 3 bases; nucleotides not matched to a gene: 6. The CDR3 nucleotides read TGTGCCAGCAGCCGCCAGACAGGGGGCGACACTGAAGCTTTCTTT. It specifies CASSRQTGGDTEAFF.

The gene calls are TRBV19 and TRBJ1-5, with D tentatively TRBD1 (5 bases). Germline CDR1 LNHDA, CDR2 SQIVND (reference sequence). The CDR3 runs 14 residues. With 4 bases removed from V and 7 bases from J, the gap between germline ends came to 14 bases. The CDR3 protein is CASSTQGETQPQHF. For the CDR3, the DNA is TGTGCCAGTAGTACGCAGGGTGAAACACAGCCCCAGCATTTT.

The sample holds a few counts of this clone. V is TRBV7-9 and J is TRBJ2-3, with TRBD1 identical over 9 bases. J gave up 2 bases and V 4 bases, and 7 bases lay outside the gene matches. The germline CDR1 and CDR2 sequences are SEHNR and FQNEAQ (reference sequence). The CDR3 sequence is 16 residues long. The DNA of the CDR3 is TGTGCCAGCAGCTCAGGACAGGGGAGGTCCACAGATACGCAGTATTTT. Protein: CASSSGQGRSTDTQYF.

This clone was observed a few times. An end of the junction differs from the germline gene, which may be a read error. Here the CDR3 reads CASSQRYGGRTGNTIYF. Here the CDR3 DNA reads TGCGCCAGCAGCCAACGGTACGGAGGCAGGACTGGAAACACCATATATTTT. J is TRBJ1-3 and V is TRBV28; D uncertain. CDR3 length: 17 amino acids. Germline CDR1 and CDR2: MDHEN and SYDVKM. Full variable domain (remainder filled in from reference TRBV28 and TRBJ1-3): DVKVTQSSRYLVKRTGEKVFLECVQDMDHENMFWYRQDPGLGLRLIYFSYDVKMKEKGDIPEGYSVSREKKERFSLILESASTNQTSMYLCASSQRYGGRTGNTIYFGEGSWLTVV.

Only one count was recorded for this clone. This chain uses TRBV7-2 with TRBJ2-1; D is ambiguous. Trimming removed 1 base from V and 4 bases from J, with 11 bases in between. Germline V lookup: CDR1 SGHTA, CDR2 FQGNSA. This CDR3 has 15 residues. The CDR3 sequence: CASSLVRSEYNEQFF. For the CDR3, the DNA is TGTGCCAGCAGCTTAGTGAGGTCGGAATACAATGAGCAGTTCTTC.

The gene calls are TRBV4-1 and TRBJ1-1, with 8 bases that match TRBD1. The V gene end was trimmed by 1 base and the J gene end by 0 bases; junction bases not matched to a gene: 10. This CDR3 contains 18 residues. From germline, CDR1 is MGHRA and CDR2 YSYEKL. CDR3 loop: CASSQGLLQGVMNTEAFF. The DNA for the CDR3 is TGCGCCAGCAGCCAAGGACTGTTACAGGGGGTCATGAACACTGAAGCTTTCTTT.

This rearrangement joins TRBV7-9 to TRBJ1-2, with D maybe TRBD1 (6 bases). With 5 bases removed from V and 7 bases from J, the gap between germline ends came to 11 bases. There are 12 residues in the CDR3. The germline CDR1 and CDR2 sequences are SEHNR and FQNEAQ (reference sequence). CDR3 loop: CASSLGTLGYTF. The CDR3 nucleotides read TGTGCCAGCAGCCTCGGGACACTTGGCTACACCTTC.

A few counts support this clone. This chain links TRBV7-9 with TRBJ1-2, with D uncertain. V lost 3 bases to trimming and J lost 4 bases, with 9 bases between them. The CDR3 totals 13 residues. Germline CDR1 and CDR2: SEHNR and FQNEAQ (reference sequence). CDR3 loop: CASSLPGSYGYTF. As DNA, the CDR3 is TGTGCCAGCAGCTTGCCCGGGAGCTATGGCTACACCTTC.

The V gene is TRBV27, the J gene TRBJ1-2; TRBD1 matches 8 bases. CDR3 length: 16 residues. From germline, CDR1 is MNHEY and CDR2 SMNVEV (reference sequence). With 5 bases clipped from V and 5 bases from J, the junction kept 13 bases outside the gene matches. The CDR3: CASSLYVGTGLYGYTF. CDR3 DNA: TGTGCCAGCAGTCTCTATGTCGGGACAGGTTTATATGGCTACACCTTC.

With regard to this clone: The junction does not match germline at one end; this may be a read error. This rearrangement joins TRBV5-1 to TRBJ2-7; 9 bases map to TRBD1. CDR1 and CDR2 (germline): SGHRS, YFSETQ. The CDR3 spans 14 residues. The CDR3, as DNA: TGCGCCAGCAGTTTGGACAGGGGTCGGTACGAGCAGTACTTC. Encoded protein: CASSLDRGRYEQYF.

The CDR3 DNA is TGTGCCAGCAGTTTCGGCGGGGGAGCAAATTCACCCCTCCACTTT. This encodes CASSFGGGANSPLHF. This chain connects TRBV6-6 to TRBJ1-6; tentative D call: TRBD1 (5 bases). V lost 4 bases, J lost 7 bases, and 14 bases lay in between. Germline CDR1 is MNHNY and CDR2 is SVGAGI (reference sequence). The length of the CDR3 is 15 residues.

The V and J genes are TRBV27 and TRBJ2-7; TRBD2 is a possible D gene (6 bases). The germline CDR1 and CDR2 sequences are MNHEY and SMNVEV (reference sequence). CDR3 length equals 13 residues. The V gene lost 6 bases and the J gene lost 4 bases, with 13 bases spanning the gap. This chain's CDR3 is CASSLSGGYEQYF. The DNA of the CDR3 is TGTGCCAGCAGCCTATCCGGAGGGTACGAGCAGTACTTC.

This clone is a singleton in its sample. The J gene is TRBJ1-2, the V gene TRBV6-6, with TRBD1 identical over 8 bases. CDR3 length: 15 residues. The junction had 8 bases not matched to a gene; V was cut back by 0 bases and J by 8 bases. Germline V CDR1 and CDR2: MNHNY, SVGAGI (reference sequence). The CDR3 region is CASSYSQGARQGYTF. The DNA for the CDR3 is TGTGCCAGCAGTTACTCGCAGGGGGCGAGGCAAGGCTACACCTTC.

Worth noting for this clone: The sample holds other DNA sequences that translate to the same CDR3. The DNA for the CDR3 is TGTGCCAGCAGTGGGGACACCTCAACTAATGAAAAACTGTTTTTT. It codes for CASSGDTSTNEKLFF. The chain is built from TRBV2 and TRBJ1-4; possible D gene TRBD1, 6 bases. The CDR3 is 15 residues long. V was clipped by 4 bases and J by 0 bases, with 9 bases between them. CDR1 is SNHLY, CDR2 FYNNEI, per germline.

This chain connects TRBV7-9 to TRBJ2-1, with 8 bases that match TRBD2. The V gene's germline CDR1 is SEHNR and CDR2 FQNEAQ (reference sequence). Trimming cost V 0 bases and J 0 bases; bases outside gene matches: 10. This CDR3 contains 19 residues. CDR3: CASSLASSGGTSSYNEQFF. DNA for the CDR3: TGTGCCAGCAGCTTAGCTTCCAGCGGGGGTACGAGCTCCTACAATGAGCAGTTCTTC.